The sample holds many counts of the clone carrying this TCR beta chain. Antigen unknown. The data were taken from a study of CD8 T cells in ankylosing spondylitis. Each TCR beta library was made by quantitative 5'-RACE that incorporated molecular barcodes. TCRdb recomputed calls from the 5' RACE reads with MiXCR, one row per CDR3 protein. This table has about 240,000 distinct CDR3 sequences, about 10% appearing once. General study results and limits: Researchers reportedly found disease-linked clones significantly enriched in matched ankylosing spondylitis synovial fluid. Relatively rare in peripheral blood, disease-linked clones were also CD8+. Blood of patients with ankylosing spondylitis appeared to be characterized by a TCR beta motif of roughly eight highly homologous variants.

Trimming cost V 5 bases and J 5 bases, with 12 bases left between them. CDR3 length equals 13 residues. Specimen: blood, either unsorted or a sorted T cell fraction (not recorded which). The rearrangement uses TRBV12-3 or TRBV12-4 and TRBJ1-1; unclear D gene. The sequence came from a male donor with ankylosing spondylitis or in good health (not recorded which). The CDR3 reads CASSPSRRTEAFF. DNA of the CDR3: TGTGCCAGCAGTCCCTCCAGGAGAACTGAAGCTTTCTTT.